The next 10 T cell receptor beta chains were all read from a single sample in a study of blood T cell repertoires in COVID-19. Method: immunoSEQ multiplex PCR; TCRdb's copy keeps in-frame clones and lacks some. The sample contains a few hundred thousand clones, around 84% of which appear only once. Material for sequencing was peripheral blood. Receptor source: a man aged 30 to 45 with active or convalescent COVID-19.

The rearrangement links TRBV5-6 to TRBJ2-3, with 9 bases matching TRBD1. With V trimmed by 3 bases and J by 4 bases, 6 bases remained unmatched. The germline CDR1 and CDR2 sequences are SGHDT and YYEEEE. The CDR3 runs to 15 residues. The CDR3 loop reads CASSSPGQGPDTQYF. CDR3 DNA: TGTGCCAGCAGCTCCCCGGGACAGGGTCCAGATACGCAGTATTTT.

This chain connects TRBV2 to TRBJ2-5; no reliable D call. Germline CDR1 SNHLY, CDR2 FYNNEI. V was clipped by 8 bases and J by 5 bases, with 9 bases between them. The CDR3 is 11 amino acids. The chain's CDR3 is CASSGRETQYF. The CDR3 nucleotides read TGTGCCAGCTCGGGTCGGGAGACCCAGTACTTC. The entire variable domain, with the rest obtained from reference TRBV2 and TRBJ2-5, is as follows: EPEVTQTPSHQVTQMGQEVILRCVPISNHLYFYWYRQILGQKVEFLVSFYNNEISEKSEIFDDQFSVERPDGSNFTLKIRSTKLEDSAMYFCASSGRETQYFGPGTRLLVL.

The chain joins TRBV11-3 to TRBJ2-1; D remains ambiguous. The germline V gene encodes CDR1 SGHNT and CDR2 YENEEA. V was trimmed by 1 base and J by 9 bases, leaving 7 bases between them. This CDR3 is 12 amino acids long. For the CDR3, the DNA is TGTGCCAGCAGCTTAGGCGAGCGTGAGCAGTTCTTC. Encoded protein: CASSLGEREQFF.

The chain carries TRBV28 and TRBJ1-3; TRBD1 aligns across 7 bases. The CDR3 sequence is 14 residues long. Germline trimming cut 5 bases from V and 0 bases from J; bases unmatched to any gene: 1. Germline loops: CDR1 MDHEN, CDR2 SYDVKM. The CDR3 DNA reads as TGTGCCAGCAGTGGGACAGCCTCTGGAAACACCATATATTTT. Its translation is CASSGTASGNTIYF.

The chain uses TRBV5-1 and TRBJ2-5, with D possibly TRBD2 on 5 matching bases. Trimming took off 0 bases at V and 4 bases at J, with 7 bases between the two ends. Germline-derived CDR1 and CDR2 are SGHRS and YFSETQ. The CDR3 totals 13 residues. CDR3 sequence reads: CASSLGSVETQYF. As DNA, the CDR3 is TGCGCCAGCAGCTTGGGTAGCGTAGAGACCCAGTACTTC.

V is TRBV9 and J is TRBJ2-6; D gene unclear. Trimming left V 3 bases short and J 6 bases short, with 10 bases between. Looked up from germline, CDR1 is SGDLS and CDR2 is YYNGEE. The CDR3 sequence is 14 residues long. The chain's CDR3 is CASSGAAPANVLTF. CDR3 DNA: TGTGCCAGCAGCGGTGCGGCCCCGGCCAACGTCCTGACTTTC. Together with reference TRBV9 and TRBJ2-6, the CDR3 gives the full variable domain: DSGVTQTPKHLITATGQRVTLRCSPRSGDLSVYWYQQSLDQGLQFLIQYYNGEERAKGNILERFSAQQFPDLHSELNLSSLELGDSALYFCASSGAAPANVLTFGAGSRLTVL.

In its sample, this clone was seen once. The V call is TRBV4-3, the J call TRBJ2-7, with 9 nucleotides matching TRBD1. Germline CDR1 reads LGHNA; CDR2 reads YSLEER. V lost 4 bases to trimming and J lost 2 bases; unmatched junction nucleotides: 3. This CDR3 comprises 14 residues. Here the CDR3 reads CASSPGQGTYEQYF. Written as DNA, the CDR3 is TGCGCCAGCAGCCCGGGACAGGGAACCTACGAGCAGTACTTC.

V gene TRBV3-1 (or the pseudogene TRBV3-2) combines with J gene TRBJ2-2, with TRBD1 identical over 10 bases. The J segment lost 6 bases and the V segment lost 3 bases, leaving 7 bases of the junction unmatched. This CDR3 comprises 16 residues. From germline, CDR1 is LGHDT and CDR2 YNNKEL (reference sequence). As DNA, the CDR3 is TGTGCCAGCAGCCAGGTAGGGACAGGGGTAGCCGGGGAGCTGTTTTTT. It codes for CASSQVGTGVAGELFF.

This sequence joins TRBV14 and TRBJ1-3; D remains unclear. Deletions cut 3 bases from V and 4 bases from J, with 10 bases between. Germline CDR1 is SGHDN and CDR2 is FVKESK. The CDR3 totals 14 residues. CDR3 in DNA: TGTGCCAGCAGCCAGACTACGAGAGGAAACACCATATATTTT. Its translation is CASSQTTRGNTIYF.

The V call is TRBV25-1, the J call TRBJ1-6; possibly TRBD1 for D (6 bases). CDR1 and CDR2 from the germline V gene are MGHDK and SYGVNS. Trimming left V 8 bases short and J 15 bases short, with 23 bases between. CDR3 length: 14 amino acids. For the CDR3, the DNA is TGTGCCAGCGCACCGGCAGGGGTTTTAGGACTCCTCCACTTT. It encodes CASAPAGVLGLLHF.